This TCR beta chain was observed in a study of T cell responses to AZD1222 COVID-19 vaccine. Overall study context: Combined were second doses at about 4 or about 12 weeks.

As regards this clone: Its antigen remains unidentified.

Study outcomes and limitations: Possibly, clonal diversity was underestimated; donors were largely white British and included more females. Dominant CD4 TCR responses targeted spike regions 160-218 and 743-854.

Only in-frame clones appear in the TCRdb table, and some are missing; sequencing was by immunoSEQ multiplex PCR. The repertoire holds about 160,000 clones, with about nine tenths as singletons. The germline V gene encodes CDR1 SGDLS and CDR2 YYNGEE. There are 18 residues in the CDR3. J was trimmed by 0 bases and V by 0 bases; bases with no gene match: 5. The input for sequencing was peripheral blood, taken on day 0 of AZD1222 vaccination. V and J are TRBV9 and TRBJ2-1, with 11 bases fitting TRBD2. This clonotype was obtained from an adult in good health. CDR3: CASSVGTSGYSSYNEQFF. The CDR3 nucleotides are TGTGCCAGCAGCGTAGGGACTAGCGGGTATAGCTCCTACAATGAGCAGTTCTTC.